The next 10 T cell receptor beta chains were all read from a single sample in a study of T cells after yellow fever vaccination. TCRdb reprocessed the 5' RACE reads with MiXCR, giving one entry per CDR3 protein. The sample has more than 300,000 distinct CDR3 sequences, 3.5% to 5% seen once. Sequencing used PBMCs, obtained 15 days after the yellow fever booster vaccination. The receptor source for this set is a man aged 18 to 35 who received the YFV17D yellow fever vaccine.

The chain uses TRBV7-8 and TRBJ1-5, with a weak D call TRBD1 (6 bases). The CDR3 consists of 16 residues. Per the germline V gene, CDR1 is SGHVS and CDR2 is FQNEAQ. The V gene lost 4 bases and the J gene lost 3 bases, with 16 bases spanning the gap. The CDR3 loop reads CASSWGGVRFNQPQHF. DNA for the CDR3: TGTGCCAGCAGCTGGGGGGGCGTCAGGTTCAATCAGCCCCAGCATTTT.

This clonotype was counted many times. Here the CDR3 DNA reads TGTGCCAGCAGCCGGGAGGGACAGGGGATAGATGAGCAGTTCTTC. It specifies CASSREGQGIDEQFF. This rearrangement joins TRBV5-6 to TRBJ2-1; 10 bases are shared with TRBD1. The CDR3 has 15 residues. Germline CDR1 SGHDT, CDR2 YYEEEE. The V segment lost 4 bases and the J segment 8 bases; nucleotides outside the gene matches: 9.

This clonotype occurred a few times. The chain links TRBV29-1 to TRBJ1-2; TRBD1 matches at 9 bases. Germline lookup yields CDR1 SQVTM and CDR2 ANQGSEA. Trimming at V came to 7 bases and at J to 7 bases, leaving 10 bases not matched to a gene. This CDR3 is 13 amino acids long. CDR3 amino acids: CSARTGEFSGYTF. CDR3 DNA sequence: TGCAGCGCCAGGACAGGGGAGTTTAGTGGCTACACCTTC.

In its sample, this clonotype was seen a few times. The V and J genes are TRBV11-3 and TRBJ1-6, with D possibly being TRBD1 (6 bases). Trimming cost V 2 bases and J 10 bases, with 9 bases left between them. The CDR3 contains 13 residues. Germline-derived CDR1 and CDR2 are SGHNT and YENEEA. The CDR3 protein is CASSLNRESPLHF. The CDR3 DNA follows: TGTGCCAGCAGCTTAAACAGGGAGTCACCCCTCCACTTT.

This clonotype was counted a few times. V usage is TRBV18 and J usage is TRBJ2-2, with D perhaps matching TRBD1 or TRBD2 (5 bases each). The CDR3 is 13 amino acids. Germline V lookup: CDR1 KGHSH, CDR2 LQKENI. V was trimmed by 8 bases and J by 1 base, leaving 8 bases between them. The CDR3 DNA follows: TGTGCCAGCCAGGGAGAGAACACCGGGGAGCTGTTTTTT. Protein product: CASQGENTGELFF.

This clonotype was found many times. The chain employs TRBV20-1 and TRBJ1-1; possible D gene TRBD1, 5 bases. The V gene lost 4 bases and the J gene lost 0 bases, with 15 bases spanning the gap. Germline V gene lookup returns CDR1 DFQATT and CDR2 SNEGSKA (reference sequence). The CDR3 extends over 15 amino acids. CDR3 nucleotide sequence: TGCAGTGCTACCGATCAAGGGGCCCTGAACACTGAAGCTTTCTTT. This sequence encodes CSATDQGALNTEAFF.

This clonotype was detected many times. The V call is TRBV7-2, the J call TRBJ2-7, with 9 bases fitting TRBD2. The J segment lost 3 bases and the V segment lost 8 bases, leaving 8 bases of the junction unmatched. CDR1 and CDR2 from the germline V gene are SGHTA and FQGNSA. This CDR3 has 14 residues. This CDR3 is CASGQAGGNYEQYF. The DNA of the CDR3 is TGTGCCAGCGGCCAGGCGGGGGGGAACTACGAGCAGTACTTC.

This clonotype was counted at least ten times. The V call is TRBV15, the J call TRBJ2-7; D ambiguous. This CDR3 spans 13 amino acids. CDR1 and CDR2 from the germline V gene are LNHNV and YYDKDF (reference sequence). V dropped 0 bases and J dropped 7 bases, with 10 bases sitting between them. This CDR3 is CATSRDGWREQYV. The CDR3, as DNA: TGTGCCACCAGCAGAGATGGGTGGCGGGAGCAGTACGTC.

This clonotype has ten or more counts. V gene TRBV27 combines with J gene TRBJ1-5, with D tentatively TRBD1 (6 bases). V gave up 6 bases and J gave up 3 bases, with 24 bases separating them. Germline V gene data show CDR1 as MNHEY and CDR2 as SMNVEV (reference sequence). The CDR3 spans 18 residues. The CDR3 sequence: CASRPFGQTPGINQPQHF. Here the CDR3 DNA reads TGTGCCAGCAGACCGTTTGGACAGACCCCGGGCATCAATCAGCCCCAGCATTTT.

The chain carries TRBV24-1 and TRBJ2-7, with D perhaps TRBD2 (6 bases). Between the trimmed V and J ends, which lost 3 bases and 5 bases, there was a span of 16 bases. Germline V gives CDR1 KGHDR, CDR2 SFDVKD. This CDR3 is built from 15 residues. CDR3 sequence: CATSDPQEEGNEQYF. The DNA of the CDR3 is TGTGCCACCAGTGATCCGCAGGAGGAGGGTAACGAGCAGTACTTC.